The present TCR beta chain was sequenced within a study of cytomegalovirus exposure and HLA in healthy donors. Looking at the study overall: According to later analysis, the same platform produced the approximately 120 validation and some 680 first-cohort repertoires.

Note on this clone: The antigen is unknown.

General study points: The tendency of first-cohort TCR clusters to co-occur in the 100 to 150 validation repertoires emerged from a later analysis.

TCRdb keeps only in-frame clones here, not all; method: immunoSEQ multiplex PCR. This sample carries roughly 240,000 clones, approximately 87% of them seen once, and the ten largest clones take less than 3%. The CDR3 is 14 amino acids. V gave up 8 bases and J gave up 2 bases, with 13 bases separating them. The germline CDR1 and CDR2 sequences are MDHEN and SYDVKM. The donors formed part of the 120-subject validation cohort, distinct from the roughly 700-subject first cohort. The sequenced sample consisted of PBMCs. The chain uses TRBV28 and TRBJ1-5; D not certain. The receptor was isolated from a man younger than 35 in good health and CMV-seronegative. The CDR3 DNA reads TGTGCCAGCTTAGGTGGGCAGCGCAATCAGCCCCAGCATTTT. Translated: CASLGGQRNQPQHF.